This record looks at one T cell receptor (beta chain) sequence and its context. The antigen is undetermined. Clones were read by immunoSEQ multiplex PCR, and TCRdb kept only the in-frame ones, dropping some. The sample yields 65,000 to 90,000 clones, about nine tenths seen once. This record belongs to a study of OX40 agonist ivuxolimab in advanced cancers. Study at large: Ivuxolimab, an antibody that agonizes OX40 (CD134), was administered to the patients. Study-level findings and limits: CD8+ T cells showed, on average, more clonal expansion than CD4+ cells. In the 0.1-3.0 mg/kg groups, partial responders showed among the lowest expansion.

The sampling schedule covered blood at baseline, cycle 4 day 1, and cycle 7 day 1. The CDR3 totals 12 residues. Trimming left V 9 bases short and J 7 bases short, with 14 bases between. The germline gives CDR1 MDHEN, CDR2 SYDVKM. The sample consisted of CD4+ or CD8+ T cells sorted from blood, taken in a trial of the OX40 agonist ivuxolimab. This clonotype originated in an adult with an advanced solid tumor such as melanoma, head and neck, liver or kidney cancer. This rearrangement joins TRBV28 to TRBJ2-3; D is perhaps TRBD1 (5 bases). The CDR3 here is CASRDQGNTQYF. CDR3 DNA sequence: TGTGCCAGTCGCGACCAGGGAAATACGCAGTATTTT.